This entry is about one T cell receptor beta chain. Here immunoSEQ multiplex PCR was the method, and the copy in TCRdb shows in-frame clones only, minus some. The sample holds some 62,000 clones, about 92% seen once. This entry is derived from a study of T cell changes during pregnancy in multiple sclerosis. Looked up from germline, CDR1 is KGHSH and CDR2 is LQKENI. The junction had 8 bases not matched to a gene; V was cut back by 3 bases and J by 5 bases. This CDR3 is 15 amino acids long. V gene TRBV18 combines with J gene TRBJ2-3; 7 positions match TRBD2. Sequenced material: peripheral blood, taken in the second trimester of pregnancy. This TCR was recovered from a female donor in good health, enrolled as a control in a pregnancy study. DNA of the CDR3: TGTGCCAGCTCACCCGGACTAGGGACGGGAGATACGCAGTATTTT. Protein product: CASSPGLGTGDTQYF. Full variable domain (remainder filled in from reference TRBV18 and TRBJ2-3): NAGVMQNPRHLVRRRGQEARLRCSPMKGHSHVYWYRQLPEEGLKFMVYLQKENIIDESGMPKERFSAEFPKEGPSILRIQQVVRGDSAAYFCASSPGLGTGDTQYFGPGTRLTVL.